A selection of T cell receptor beta chains follows, all from one sample in a study of T cells expressing NK-cell markers. TCRdb re-called the 5' RACE reads and gives one entry per CDR3 protein, without DNA. The sample features roughly 450,000 distinct CDR3 sequences, with approximately 1.4% in its top ten. Specimen: blood T cells: a sorted CD56 or NKG2C T cell subset, CD4+ or CD8+ T cells, or bulk PBMC T cells (not recorded which). Every receptor here comes from a woman aged 50 to 60 in good health. CDR3s include the opening cysteine and the closing phenylalanine or tryptophan. Each record gives: V gene, J gene, CDR3 protein.

TRBV28	TRBJ1-3	CASSLTDFSGNTIYF
TRBV2	TRBJ1-5	CASGPGQYQPQHF
TRBV5-1	TRBJ1-6	CASSLELAQRNSPLHF
TRBV14	TRBJ2-7	CASSRNRVGEQYF
TRBV4-1	TRBJ2-7	CASSRLMGLDSYEQYF
TRBV29-1	TRBJ2-5	CSVASGRLETQYF
TRBV16	TRBJ1-6	CASSQSMGKFKPLHF
TRBV12-3/TRBV12-4	TRBJ2-2	CASSGTGYTGELFF
TRBV5-1	TRBJ2-1	CASSAREAGDEQFF
TRBV29-1	TRBJ1-4	CSVALPTGLNEKLFF
TRBV5-1	TRBJ1-5	CASSPGAHRVGSNQPQHF
TRBV5-1	TRBJ2-1	CASFSPGTSGASSYNEQFF
TRBV9	TRBJ2-5	CASSVGLSQETQYF
TRBV7-3	TRBJ2-6	CASSPDRGLYSGANVLTF
TRBV20-1	TRBJ2-1	CSALRGEAGASFF
TRBV3-1	TRBJ1-2	CASSQVRAALSMGYTF
TRBV5-8	TRBJ2-1	CASSLGTGGGYNEQFF
TRBV20-1	TRBJ2-5	CSALADYQETQYF
TRBV7-8	TRBJ1-4	CASSTGPEKLFF
TRBV11-3	TRBJ2-1	CASSFRLAGAHNEQFF
TRBV28	TRBJ2-6	CASSLVAPGSGANVLTF
TRBV5-6	TRBJ2-1	CASSFRAGGPSEQFF
TRBV7-3	TRBJ2-2	CASSLTPPGLANTGELFF
TRBV12-3/TRBV12-4	TRBJ2-5	CASSLGGRASETQYF
TRBV20-1	TRBJ2-2	CSARDAREGTGELFF
TRBV11-2	TRBJ1-4	CASSSLVEKLFF
TRBV20-1	TRBJ2-5	CSADLAGTETQYF
TRBV20-1	TRBJ2-3	CSARDVRGLDTQYF
TRBV9	TRBJ1-4	CASSVGRGEKLFF
TRBV6-5	TRBJ2-1	CASSRPRGEQFF
TRBV12-3/TRBV12-4	TRBJ2-2	CASILIGWAGGPHAGELFF
TRBV20-1	TRBJ2-3	CSAPWGRDQTTDTQYF
TRBV5-1	TRBJ2-3	CASSPTPGAPEDTQYF
TRBV14	TRBJ2-3	CASSTRGLAMNMDTQYF
TRBV29-1	TRBJ2-6	CSVVGREGLRPSGANVLTF
TRBV7-8	TRBJ2-2	CASSRRGLAGVKVDTGELFF
TRBV19	TRBJ2-7	CASSIAGGNYEQYF
TRBV5-1	TRBJ2-3	CASRSDGTGTDTQYF
TRBV29-1	TRBJ2-7	CSVARGDTYEQYF
TRBV6-2/TRBV6-3	TRBJ2-4	CASSTPGGPGENIQYF
TRBV2	TRBJ2-3	CASKSGTSTDTQYF
TRBV20-1	TRBJ1-2	CSAVLGSYGYTF
TRBV10-3	TRBJ1-4	CATKGTGATNEKLFF
TRBV12-3/TRBV12-4	TRBJ2-7	CASSLTGGFHEQYF
TRBV27	TRBJ2-5	CASSFEGNGQETQYF
TRBV20-1	TRBJ1-1	CSARRDRGLGTEAFF
TRBV5-1	TRBJ2-3	CASTKRPGPTDTQYF
TRBV11-2	TRBJ2-5	CASSLSGAGQETQYF
TRBV6-5	TRBJ2-6	CASSYLDPGANVLTF
TRBV11-3	TRBJ2-3	CASSLASGSFDTQYF
TRBV2	TRBJ2-7	CATTDREGYEQYF
TRBV12-3/TRBV12-4	TRBJ1-3	CASSRTSSGNTIYF